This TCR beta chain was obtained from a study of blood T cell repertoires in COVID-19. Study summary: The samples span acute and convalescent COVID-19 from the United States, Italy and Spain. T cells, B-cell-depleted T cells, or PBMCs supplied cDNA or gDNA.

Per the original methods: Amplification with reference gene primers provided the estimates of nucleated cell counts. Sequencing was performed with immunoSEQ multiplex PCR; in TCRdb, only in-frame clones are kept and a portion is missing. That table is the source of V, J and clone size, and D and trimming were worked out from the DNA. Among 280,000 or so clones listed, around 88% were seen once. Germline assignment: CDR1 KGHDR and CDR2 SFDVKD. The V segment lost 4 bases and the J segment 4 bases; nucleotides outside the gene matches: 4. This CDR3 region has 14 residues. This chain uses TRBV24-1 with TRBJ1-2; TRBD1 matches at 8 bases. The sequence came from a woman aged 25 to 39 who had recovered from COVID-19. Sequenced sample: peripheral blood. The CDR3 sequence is CATSDWTGSYGYTF. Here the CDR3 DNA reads TGTGCCACCAGTGACTGGACAGGGAGCTATGGCTACACCTTC.